This T cell receptor beta chain was captured by sequencing in a study of cytomegalovirus exposure and HLA in healthy donors (dated by TCRdb to 2016 to 2017). As for the study more broadly: According to a later analysis, one platform produced both the roughly 130 validation repertoires and the 666 repertoires of the first cohort. High-throughput TCR immunosequencing, statistical association of individual TCRs with disease status, and machine learning were combined to predict cytomegalovirus infection status. A separate validation cohort of roughly 130 different subjects was used in addition to the roughly 670-subject first cohort. The study aimed to test whether signatures of past pathogen exposure could be identified by cataloging public T cell receptors. Beyond this particular receptor, the publication reports: In vitro tests confirmed that a few of the cytomegalovirus-associated TCR beta chains recognize cytomegalovirus antigens. The authors suggested that the approach could potentially be extended to other disease states and immunological phenotypes. The classifier was reported to diagnose cytomegalovirus status with high specificity and sensitivity in both the original cohort and the validation cohort. The study listed 150 to 200 TCR beta chains as associated with cytomegalovirus. A later analysis found that TCRs clustered in the first cohort also tended to co-occur in the roughly 120 validation repertoires, with more than 90% of cluster scores above 0. Most TCR sequences were seen in very few donors, while some public TCRs were found in many individuals. The validation cohort had no HLA typing available for a later analysis, so co-occurrence within that cohort was assessed over all 130 or so repertoires.

The donors belonged to the validation cohort of over a hundred subjects, which was separate from the roughly 700-subject first cohort. The junction shows trimming of 1 base on V and 6 bases on J, plus 15 bases between the germline ends. The germline V gene specifies SGHRS as CDR1 and YFSETQ as CDR2. The CDR3 sequence holds 15 residues, the cysteine and phenylalanine included. This entry keeps only the CDR3 DNA: 45 bases, framed from base 1. In the case of this clone: It has no known antigen specificity. There are no base qualities to consult, and no much larger clone falls within one base.

Libraries were built with the immunoSEQ multiplex PCR assay. On the study's bioinformatics: To diagnose cytomegalovirus status from the catalog of TCR beta chain sequences, a statistical classification framework was built. TCRdb provides this immuneACCESS table in a form limited to in-frame rearrangements. Some clones are lacking; in checked studies, under half of them reflect an unresolved V gene, and why the rest are absent is not known. Clone size and the V and J calls come from that table; the DNA yielded D and trimming. Across this sample there are 80,000 to 95,000 clones, with about 96% seen only once. The top ten constitute roughly 1.3% of the sample.

In this chain, TRBV5-1 is recombined with TRBJ2-3; D gene: possibly TRBD2, on 5 matching bases. The sequenced sample consisted of PBMCs. The TCR originated in a woman under 30 in good health and CMV-seronegative. In nucleotide form, the sequence is TGCGCCAGCAGCTTGACTAGTGCAAGTTTGGATACGCAGTATTTT. Translated, it reads CASSLTSASLDTQYF.